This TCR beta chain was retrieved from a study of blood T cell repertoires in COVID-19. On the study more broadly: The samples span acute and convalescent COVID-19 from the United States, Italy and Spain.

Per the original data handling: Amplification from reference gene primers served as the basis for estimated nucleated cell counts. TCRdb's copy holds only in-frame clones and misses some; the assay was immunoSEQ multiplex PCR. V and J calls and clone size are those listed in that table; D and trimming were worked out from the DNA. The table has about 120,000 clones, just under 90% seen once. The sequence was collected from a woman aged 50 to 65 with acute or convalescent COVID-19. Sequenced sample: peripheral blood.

For the CDR3, the DNA is TGCAGCGTTCTGATTGGACAGCCCTACAATGAGCAGTTCTTC. Translating it yields CSVLIGQPYNEQFF. The genes are TRBV29-1 and TRBJ2-1, with a possible D match to TRBD1 (6 bases). V was trimmed by 5 bases and J by 2 bases, leaving 13 bases between them. The CDR3 loop spans 14 amino acids. CDR1 is SQVTM, CDR2 ANQGSEA, per germline.